This T cell receptor (beta chain) was identified during a study of vaccination and CD4 T cells after COVID-19. Points from the study as a whole: The median SARS-CoV-2-reactive clonotype number increased from about 20 to 38, without statistical significance.

This clonotype was counted a single time. Its target is not known. Treatment defined: roughly 10-day PBMC culture with coronavirus spike peptide pools or control peptides (ViraFEST assay). Per well, 1.5 million to 2.5 million PBMCs were cultured in the presence of 9 to 10 IU/ml IL-2 and roughly 10 ug/ml peptide pools. Half the medium was exchanged for fresh IL-2 medium on days 3 and 7. Cultured CD4+ T cell DNA underwent sequencing with the Oncomine TCR Beta short-read assay. TCRdb called the PCR reads again in MiXCR, with one record for every CDR3 protein. Among about 21,000 distinct CDR3 sequences listed, 20% to 30% were seen once. The CDR3 is made up of 17 amino acids. Unmatched junction bases numbered 8, after V lost 4 bases and J lost 2 bases. The germline gives CDR1 SGHNT, CDR2 YYREEE (reference sequence).

Sequenced sample: cultured CD4+ T cells from blood. This receptor was taken from a human donor with COVID-19. The chain recombines TRBV5-4 with TRBJ2-6, with 8 bases that match TRBD1. CDR3: CASSDLRGLAGANVLTF. CDR3 coding DNA: TGTGCCAGCAGCGACCTCAGGGGGCTGGCTGGGGCCAACGTCCTGACTTTC.